This T cell receptor beta chain was retrieved from a study of T-cell reconstitution after alpha-beta-depleted transplantation in children. Study outcomes and limitations: Surviving recipient T cells and thymic progenitors underlay high day-60 TCRbeta diversity in some patients. Expanded graft clones numbering several hundred reportedly gave rise to alpha-beta T cells about two months after transplant. The authors attributed T-cell counts and diversity one year after transplant mostly to newly produced T cells.

Unique molecular identifiers were incorporated during preparation of the TCRbeta library. TCRdb re-called the PCR reads with MiXCR, one entry per CDR3 protein. In the table there are around 670,000 distinct CDR3 sequences, about an eighth of which are singletons. For this clonotype: Its antigen is as yet unknown.

The germline V and J ends were trimmed by 2 bases and 0 bases, with 8 bases remaining between them. This CDR3 spans 15 amino acids. The clonotype comes from a girl aged 2 to 10 with congenital amegakaryocytic thrombocytopenia, due to receive a stem cell transplant. The J gene is TRBJ1-5, the V gene TRBV12-3 or TRBV12-4; perhaps TRBD1 as D (5 bases). The sequenced sample was PBMCs, obtained before TCRalphabeta/CD19-depleted stem cell transplant. CDR3 sequence: CASSLTQVSNQPQHF. CDR3 nucleotides: TGTGCCAGCAGTTTAACACAGGTTAGCAATCAGCCCCAGCATTTT.